Below are 10 T cell receptor beta chains sequenced from a single sample in a study of radiation and T cells in renal cell carcinoma. Profiled with immunoSEQ multiplex PCR; TCRdb holds only in-frame clones, not every one. Here the sample spans 120,000 or so clones, approximately 78% being singletons. Time point in this sample: blood 2 weeks post-SBRT. The sample's treatment: 15 Gy SBRT to primary tumor, nephrectomy 4 weeks later. The material sequenced was blood, taken from a patient whose treatment included radiotherapy and nephrectomy. The receptors were gathered from a woman aged 55-75 years with renal cell carcinoma.

The rearrangement uses TRBV5-4 and TRBJ2-1, with D uncertain. The V end lost 7 bases, the J end lost 0 bases, and 11 bases lay between the germline ends. This CDR3 comprises 14 residues. Germline lookup yields CDR1 SGHNT and CDR2 YYREEE (reference sequence). The CDR3 region has the DNA TGTGCCAGCTCGATAGGAAGCTCCTACAATGAGCAGTTCTTC. It is translated as CASSIGSSYNEQFF.

With regard to this clone: A read error may produce the germline difference seen at one junction end. This rearrangement joins TRBV29-1 to TRBJ1-1; possibly TRBD1 for D (6 bases). Germline V lookup: CDR1 SQVTM, CDR2 ANQGSEA. The CDR3 covers 13 residues. In nucleotides, the CDR3 is TGCAGCGTTTTCCAGGGAGGGGGTACTGAAGTTTTCTTT. Amino acids: CSVFQGGGTEVFF.

The chain is built from TRBV27 and TRBJ2-7; possibly TRBD1 for D (5 bases). The V end lost 4 bases, the J end lost 0 bases, and 16 bases lay between the germline ends. The CDR3 sequence is 16 residues long. The V gene's germline CDR1 is MNHEY and CDR2 SMNVEV (reference sequence). The CDR3 DNA reads TGTGCCAGCAGTTGGTCTGGGGCCAGGGCCTCCTACGAGCAGTACTTC. Its translation: CASSWSGARASYEQYF.

A note on this clone: This CDR3 is also generated by other DNA sequences in the sample. The chain combines TRBV5-6 with TRBJ2-1; TRBD1 matches 7 bases. Germline lookup yields CDR1 SGHDT and CDR2 YYEEEE. Germline trimming cut 0 bases from V and 9 bases from J; bases unmatched to any gene: 0. The CDR3 is made up of 12 amino acids. CDR3 amino acids: CASSLAGGEQFF. The CDR3 DNA sequence: TGTGCCAGCAGCTTGGCAGGGGGTGAGCAGTTCTTC.

This chain links TRBV5-1 with TRBJ2-6; D ambiguous. Deletions cut 2 bases from V and 2 bases from J, with 5 bases between. Germline-derived CDR1 and CDR2 are SGHRS and YFSETQ. The CDR3 is 14 amino acids. CDR3 in amino acids: CASSLRAGANVLTF. For the CDR3, the DNA is TGCGCCAGCAGCTTACGGGCTGGGGCCAACGTCCTGACTTTC.

As to this clone: The sample carries other DNA sequences with the same CDR3. This chain's CDR3 is CASSPDSNYGYTF. CDR3 DNA: TGTGCCAGCTCTCCCGACAGTAACTATGGCTACACCTTC. The chain combines TRBV18 with TRBJ1-2, with D perhaps matching TRBD1 (5 bases). The CDR3 extends over 13 amino acids. The germline CDR1 and CDR2 sequences are KGHSH and LQKENI. The V end was cut by 6 bases, the J end by 1 base, with 9 bases between.

The chain has TRBV7-9 and TRBJ2-3; the D gene is possibly TRBD2 (6 bases). CDR1 SEHNR and CDR2 FQNEAQ come from the germline V gene (reference sequence). The CDR3 loop spans 15 amino acids. Trimming removed 2 bases at V and 0 bases at J, with 9 bases between. DNA of the CDR3: TGTGCCAGCAGCTTAAGCGGGCCAAGCACAGATACGCAGTATTTT. Translation: CASSLSGPSTDTQYF. The whole variable domain, remainder taken from reference TRBV7-9 and TRBJ2-3, is DTGVSQNPRHKITKRGQNVTFRCDPISEHNRLYWYRQTLGQGPEFLTYFQNEAQLEKSRLLSDRFSAERPKGSFSTLEIQRTEQGDSAMYLCASSLSGPSTDTQYFGPGTRLTVL.

This rearrangement joins TRBV28 to TRBJ1-5; TRBD1 matches at 9 bases. Germline V gene lookup returns CDR1 MDHEN and CDR2 SYDVKM. V was pared by 4 bases and J by 5 bases, with 9 bases of the junction left unmatched. This CDR3 comprises 16 residues. Here the CDR3 DNA reads TGTGCCAGCAGTTCCTCGGGACAGGGAGGTTATCAGCCCCAGCATTTT. Its protein product is CASSSSGQGGYQPQHF. Together with reference TRBV28 and TRBJ1-5, the CDR3 gives the full variable domain: DVKVTQSSRYLVKRTGEKVFLECVQDMDHENMFWYRQDPGLGLRLIYFSYDVKMKEKGDIPEGYSVSREKKERFSLILESASTNQTSMYLCASSSSGQGGYQPQHFGDGTRLSIL.

The genes are TRBV9 and TRBJ2-5; the D gene is possibly TRBD2 (5 bases). V was trimmed by 0 bases and J by 5 bases, leaving 14 bases between them. CDR3 length: 15 amino acids. CDR1 and CDR2 from the germline V gene are SGDLS and YYNGEE. The DNA of the CDR3 is TGTGCCAGCAGCGTAGGAAGCGGCGATTGGGAGACCCAGTACTTC. This translates into CASSVGSGDWETQYF.

This chain links TRBV27 with TRBJ1-2; TRBD1 matches at 10 bases. The CDR3 is 15 residues long. Germline V gives CDR1 MNHEY, CDR2 SMNVEV (reference sequence). J gave up 5 bases and V 0 bases, and 3 bases lay outside the gene matches. DNA for the CDR3: TGTGCCAGCAGTTTATCAGGACAGGGGGGTTATGGCTACACCTTC. Protein: CASSLSGQGGYGYTF.